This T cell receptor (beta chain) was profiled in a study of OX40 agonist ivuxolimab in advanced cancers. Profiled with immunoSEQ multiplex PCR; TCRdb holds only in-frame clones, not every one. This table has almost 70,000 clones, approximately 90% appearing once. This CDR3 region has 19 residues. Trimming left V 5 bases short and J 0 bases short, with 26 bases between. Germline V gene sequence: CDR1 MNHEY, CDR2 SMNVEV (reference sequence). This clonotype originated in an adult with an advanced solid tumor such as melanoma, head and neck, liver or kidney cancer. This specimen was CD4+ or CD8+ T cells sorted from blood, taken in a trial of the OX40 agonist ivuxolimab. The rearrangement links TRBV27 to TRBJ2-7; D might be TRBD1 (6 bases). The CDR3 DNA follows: TGTGCCAGCAGTACTATATGGAATTTTGGACAGCTTAGCTCCTACGAGCAGTACTTC. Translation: CASSTIWNFGQLSSYEQYF.